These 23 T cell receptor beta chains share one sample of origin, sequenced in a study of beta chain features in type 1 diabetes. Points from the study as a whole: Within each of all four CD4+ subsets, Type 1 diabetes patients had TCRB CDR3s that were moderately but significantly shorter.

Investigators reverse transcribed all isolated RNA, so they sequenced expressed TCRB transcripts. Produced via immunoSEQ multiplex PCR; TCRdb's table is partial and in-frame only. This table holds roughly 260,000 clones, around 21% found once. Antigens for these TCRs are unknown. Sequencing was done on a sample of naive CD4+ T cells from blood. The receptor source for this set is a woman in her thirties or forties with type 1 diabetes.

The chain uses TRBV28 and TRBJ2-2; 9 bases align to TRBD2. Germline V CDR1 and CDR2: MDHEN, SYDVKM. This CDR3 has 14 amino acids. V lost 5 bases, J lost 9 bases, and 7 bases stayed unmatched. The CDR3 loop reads CASSPGTSSRELFF. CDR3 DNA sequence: TGTGCCAGCAGTCCCGGGACTAGCTCGAGGGAGCTGTTTTTT.

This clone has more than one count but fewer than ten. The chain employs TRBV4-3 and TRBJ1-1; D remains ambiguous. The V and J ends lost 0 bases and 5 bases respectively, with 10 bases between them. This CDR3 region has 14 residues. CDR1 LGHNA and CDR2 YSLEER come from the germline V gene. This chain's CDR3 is CASSQEPLSTEAFF. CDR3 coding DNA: TGCGCCAGCAGCCAAGAGCCCCTCAGTACTGAAGCTTTCTTT.

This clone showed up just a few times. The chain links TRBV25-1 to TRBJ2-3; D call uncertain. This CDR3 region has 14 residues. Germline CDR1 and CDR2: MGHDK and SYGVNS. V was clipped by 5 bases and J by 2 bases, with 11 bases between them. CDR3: CASSFARSTDTQYF. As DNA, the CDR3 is TGTGCCAGCAGTTTCGCCCGGTCCACAGATACGCAGTATTTT.

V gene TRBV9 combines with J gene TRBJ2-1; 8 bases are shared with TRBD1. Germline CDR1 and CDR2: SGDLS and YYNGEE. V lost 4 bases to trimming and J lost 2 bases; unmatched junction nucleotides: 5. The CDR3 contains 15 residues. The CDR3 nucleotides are TGTGCCAGCAGCCCACGGACAGGGCCCTACAATGAGCAGTTCTTC. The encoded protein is CASSPRTGPYNEQFF.

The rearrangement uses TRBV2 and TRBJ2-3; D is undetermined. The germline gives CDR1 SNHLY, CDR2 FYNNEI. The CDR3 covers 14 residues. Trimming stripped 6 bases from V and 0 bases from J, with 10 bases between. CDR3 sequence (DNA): TGTGCCAGCAGGAGCATATCTAGCACAGATACGCAGTATTTT. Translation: CASRSISSTDTQYF.

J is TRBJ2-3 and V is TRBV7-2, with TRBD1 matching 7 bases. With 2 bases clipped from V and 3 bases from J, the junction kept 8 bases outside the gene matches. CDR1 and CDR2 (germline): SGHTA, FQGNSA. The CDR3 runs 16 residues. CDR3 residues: CASSLRGTAVTDTQYF. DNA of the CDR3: TGTGCCAGCAGCTTAAGGGGGACAGCGGTTACAGATACGCAGTATTTT.

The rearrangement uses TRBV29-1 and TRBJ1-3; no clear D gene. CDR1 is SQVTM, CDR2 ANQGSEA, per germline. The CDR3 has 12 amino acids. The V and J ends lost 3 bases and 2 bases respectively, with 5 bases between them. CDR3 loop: CSVDTTGNTIYF. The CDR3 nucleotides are TGCAGCGTTGACACTACTGGAAACACCATATATTTT.

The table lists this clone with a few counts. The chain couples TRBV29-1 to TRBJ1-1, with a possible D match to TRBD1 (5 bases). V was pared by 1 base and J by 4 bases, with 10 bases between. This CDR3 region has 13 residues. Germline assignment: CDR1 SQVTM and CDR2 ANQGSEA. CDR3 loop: CSVEVQGRTEAFF. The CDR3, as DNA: TGCAGCGTTGAAGTCCAGGGCCGCACTGAAGCTTTCTTT.

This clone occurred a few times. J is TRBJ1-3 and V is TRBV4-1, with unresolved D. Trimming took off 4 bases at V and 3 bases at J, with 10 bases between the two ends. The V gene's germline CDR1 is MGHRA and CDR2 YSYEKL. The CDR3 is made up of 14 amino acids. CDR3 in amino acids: CASSPLTVGNTIYF. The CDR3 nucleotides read TGCGCCAGCAGCCCCCTGACTGTTGGAAACACCATATATTTT.

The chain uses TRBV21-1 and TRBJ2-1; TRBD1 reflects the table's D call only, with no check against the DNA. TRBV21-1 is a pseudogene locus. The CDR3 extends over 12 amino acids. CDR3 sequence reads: CASRWGPNEQFF. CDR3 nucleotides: TGTGCCAGCAGGTGGGGGCCGAATGAGCAGTTCTTC.

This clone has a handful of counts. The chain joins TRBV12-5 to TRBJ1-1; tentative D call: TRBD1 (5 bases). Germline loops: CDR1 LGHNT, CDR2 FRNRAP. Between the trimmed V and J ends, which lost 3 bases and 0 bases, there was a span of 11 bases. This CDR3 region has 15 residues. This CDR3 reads CASGFGHSLNTEAFF. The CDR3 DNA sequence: TGTGCTAGTGGTTTCGGACACTCCTTGAACACTGAAGCTTTCTTT.

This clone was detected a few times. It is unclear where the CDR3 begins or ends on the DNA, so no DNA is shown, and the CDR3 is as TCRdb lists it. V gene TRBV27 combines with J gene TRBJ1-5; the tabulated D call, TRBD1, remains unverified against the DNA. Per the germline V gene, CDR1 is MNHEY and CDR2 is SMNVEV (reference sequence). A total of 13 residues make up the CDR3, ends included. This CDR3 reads CASSFGPGTKKHF.

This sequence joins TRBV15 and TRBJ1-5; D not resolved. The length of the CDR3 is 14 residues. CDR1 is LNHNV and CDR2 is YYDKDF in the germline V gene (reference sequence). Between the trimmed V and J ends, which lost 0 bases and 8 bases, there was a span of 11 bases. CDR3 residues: CATSRDVSKEPQHF. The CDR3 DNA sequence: TGTGCCACCAGCAGAGATGTGAGTAAAGAGCCCCAGCATTTT.

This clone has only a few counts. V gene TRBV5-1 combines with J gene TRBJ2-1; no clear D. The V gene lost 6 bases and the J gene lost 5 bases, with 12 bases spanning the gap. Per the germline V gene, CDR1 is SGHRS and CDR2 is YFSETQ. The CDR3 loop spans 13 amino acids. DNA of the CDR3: TGCGCCAGCACCCTCAGACAAAACAATGAGCAGTTCTTC. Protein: CASTLRQNNEQFF. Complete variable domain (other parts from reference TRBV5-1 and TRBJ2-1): KAGVTQTPRYLIKTRGQQVTLSCSPISGHRSVSWYQQTPGQGLQFLFEYFSETQRNKGNFPGRFSGRQFSNSRSEMNVSTLELGDSALYLCASTLRQNNEQFFGPGTRLTVL.

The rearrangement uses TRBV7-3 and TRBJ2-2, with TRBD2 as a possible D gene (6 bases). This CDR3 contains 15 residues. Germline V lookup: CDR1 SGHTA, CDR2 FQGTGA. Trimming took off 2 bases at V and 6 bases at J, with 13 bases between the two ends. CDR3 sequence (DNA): TGTGCCAGCAGCTTATTGGGGGGAGAGGCCGGGGAGCTGTTTTTT. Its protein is CASSLLGGEAGELFF.

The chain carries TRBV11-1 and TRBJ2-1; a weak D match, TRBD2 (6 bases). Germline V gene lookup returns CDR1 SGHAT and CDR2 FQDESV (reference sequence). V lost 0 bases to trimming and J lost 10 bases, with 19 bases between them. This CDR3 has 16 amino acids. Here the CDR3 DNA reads TGTGCCAGCAGCTTAGCCGAGCGGGCCCCTACACGGGAGCAGTTCTTC. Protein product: CASSLAERAPTREQFF.

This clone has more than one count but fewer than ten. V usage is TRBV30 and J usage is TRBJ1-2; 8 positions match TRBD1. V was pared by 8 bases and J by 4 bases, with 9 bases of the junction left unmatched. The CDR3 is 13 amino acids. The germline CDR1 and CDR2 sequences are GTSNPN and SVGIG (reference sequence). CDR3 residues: CASPGQVGYGYTF. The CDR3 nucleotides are TGTGCCAGCCCGGGACAGGTTGGCTATGGCTACACCTTC.

The CDR3 loop reads CASSSYRASNQPQHF. DNA for the CDR3: TGTGCCAGCAGCTCCTACAGGGCCAGCAATCAGCCCCAGCATTTT. This rearrangement joins TRBV7-2 to TRBJ1-5, with D possibly TRBD1 on 6 matching bases. The CDR3 has 15 residues. V shed 4 bases and J shed 1 base, with 11 bases lying between them. CDR1 is SGHTA and CDR2 is FQGNSA in the germline V gene.

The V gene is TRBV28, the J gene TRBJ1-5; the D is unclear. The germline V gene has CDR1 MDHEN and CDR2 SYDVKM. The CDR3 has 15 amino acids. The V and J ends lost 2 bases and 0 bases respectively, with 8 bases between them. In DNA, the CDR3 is TGTGCCAGCAGTTTAACCGGGATTAGCAATCAGCCCCAGCATTTT. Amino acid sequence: CASSLTGISNQPQHF.

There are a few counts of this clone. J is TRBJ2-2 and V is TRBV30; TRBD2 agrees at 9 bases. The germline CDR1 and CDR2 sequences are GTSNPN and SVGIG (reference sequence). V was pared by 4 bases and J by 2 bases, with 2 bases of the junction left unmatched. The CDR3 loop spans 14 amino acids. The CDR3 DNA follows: TGTGCCTGGACTAGCGGGATTAACACCGGGGAGCTGTTTTTT. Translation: CAWTSGINTGELFF.

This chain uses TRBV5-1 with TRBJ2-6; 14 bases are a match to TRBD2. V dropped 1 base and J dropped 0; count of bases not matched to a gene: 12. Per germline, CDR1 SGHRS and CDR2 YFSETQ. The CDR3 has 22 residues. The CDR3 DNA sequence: TGCGCCAGCAGCTTGTCCGGGACTAGCGGGAGTACCGTGACCTCTGGGGCCAACGTCCTGACTTTC. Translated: CASSLSGTSGSTVTSGANVLTF.

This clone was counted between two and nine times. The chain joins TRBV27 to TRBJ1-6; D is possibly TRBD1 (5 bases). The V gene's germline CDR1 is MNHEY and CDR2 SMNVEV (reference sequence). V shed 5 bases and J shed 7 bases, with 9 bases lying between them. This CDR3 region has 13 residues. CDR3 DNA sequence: TGTGCCAGCAGTAGTGGGGGGAATTCACCCCTCCACTTT. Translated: CASSSGGNSPLHF.

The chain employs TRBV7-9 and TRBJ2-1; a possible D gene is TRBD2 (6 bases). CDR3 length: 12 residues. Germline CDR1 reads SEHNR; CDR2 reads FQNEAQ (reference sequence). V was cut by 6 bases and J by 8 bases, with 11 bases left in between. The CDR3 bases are TGTGCCAGCAGTAATAGCGGCGATGAGCAGTTCTTC. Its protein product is CASSNSGDEQFF.